This TCR beta chain emerged from a study of Ad26.COV2.S vaccination and SARS-CoV-2 variants. In the study overall: Ad26.COV2.S was injected intramuscularly once or twice, 56 days apart.

Libraries were prepared by immunoSEQ multiplex PCR; TCRdb keeps only in-frame clonotypes and omits some of them. The data contain roughly 350,000 clones, about 87% of them singletons. Treatment denoted: 19 received Ad26.COV2.S at low or high dose, single or two shots; roughly five received placebo; per-sample allocation not given. At day 63 after the first vaccine or placebo injection, samples were drawn. An Ad26 vector that expressed Wuhan-strain SARS-CoV-2 spike constituted the vaccine. Study observations and caveats: Spike-specific TCR breadth ran higher among vaccine recipients than placebo recipients.

In regard to this clone: Its antigen is undetermined.

The TCR comes from a person aged 18-60 years who received the Ad26.COV2.S COVID-19 vaccine or a placebo. The starting material was peripheral blood, obtained in a trial of Ad26.COV2.S vaccine versus placebo.

CDR3 nucleotide sequence: TGTGCCAGCAGCCAAAGGGGGGTAGCGGGAGGGTACTCCTACGAGCAGTACTTC. Residues: CASSQRGVAGGYSYEQYF. This chain connects TRBV3-1 (or the pseudogene TRBV3-2) to TRBJ2-7, with 11 bases lining up with TRBD2. V gave up 2 bases and J gave up 0 bases; unmatched junction bases: 9. The CDR3 is made up of 18 amino acids. The germline CDR1 and CDR2 sequences are LGHDT and YNNKEL (reference sequence).